This T cell receptor beta chain comes out of a study of siplizumab effects on memory and regulatory T cells. Study conclusions and caveats: The study found that siplizumab significantly reduced alloreactive sequences traceable to unstimulated CD4+ memory cells. Roughly 80-97% of proliferating CD4+ or CD8+ clones lacked an assignable naive or memory phenotype. Alloreactive clones mapping to unstimulated subsets formed only a minor fraction.

Repertoires were generated with immunoSEQ multiplex PCR, while TCRdb's copy carries only in-frame clones and drops some. The sample has about 91,000 clones; 95% to 97% are singletons. TEMRA, effector memory, memory and naive subsets, all unstimulated, were sequenced in a few donor pairs. The CDR3 has 12 amino acids. The V gene's germline CDR1 is MDHEN and CDR2 SYDVKM. Concerning this clone itself: Its antigen is not known.

The receptor was derived from a human donor in good health. The chain employs TRBV28 and TRBJ1-2, with D possibly matching TRBD1 (6 bases). Sequenced sample: naive CD4+ T cells sorted from blood. The CDR3: CVSTGVNYGYTF. The CDR3 nucleotides read TGTGTCTCGACAGGAGTTAACTATGGCTACACCTTC.